Below, 18 T cell receptor beta chains from the same sample are listed, as sequenced in a study of blood T cell repertoires in COVID-19. Assay used: immunoSEQ multiplex PCR; TCRdb lists only in-frame clones, some missing. The table records about 440,000 clones, roughly 91% of them present only once. What was sequenced was PBMCs or T cells enriched from blood (not recorded which). The receptors originated from a man aged 18 to 29 who had recovered from COVID-19.

This chain connects TRBV30 to TRBJ1-2, with D maybe TRBD1 (5 bases). This CDR3 has 13 residues. CDR1 and CDR2 (germline): GTSNPN, SVGIG (reference sequence). V lost 4 bases, J lost 2 bases, and 11 bases lay in between. The DNA of the CDR3 is TGTGCCTGGACTTGGGGCCGAAACTATGGCTACACCTTC. This sequence encodes CAWTWGRNYGYTF. Variable domain in full (rest from reference TRBV30 and TRBJ1-2): SQTIHQWPATLVQPVGSPLSLECTVEGTSNPNLYWYRQAAGRGLQLLFYSVGIGQISSEVPQNLSASRPQDRQFILSSKKLLLSDSGFYLCAWTWGRNYGYTFGSGTRLTVV.

The V gene is TRBV25-1, the J gene TRBJ1-3, with TRBD1 as a possible D gene (5 bases). From germline, CDR1 is MGHDK and CDR2 SYGVNS. Trimming shortened V by 2 bases and J by 2 bases, and 7 bases separated the two germline ends. The CDR3 covers 14 residues. This CDR3 is CASSETGAGNTIYF. The CDR3, as DNA: TGTGCCAGCAGTGAAACAGGCGCTGGAAACACCATATATTTT. The entire variable domain, with the rest obtained from reference TRBV25-1 and TRBJ1-3, is as follows: EADIYQTPRYLVIGTGKKITLECSQTMGHDKMYWYQQDPGMELHLIHYSYGVNSTEKGDLSSESTVSRIRTEHFPLTLESARPSHTSQYLCASSETGAGNTIYFGEGSWLTVV.

This clone has just a few counts. J is TRBJ2-1 and V is TRBV25-1; 10 bases fit TRBD1. The CDR3 is 15 residues long. Unmatched junction bases numbered 7, after V lost 3 bases and J lost 8 bases. Germline loops: CDR1 MGHDK, CDR2 SYGVNS. The CDR3 loop reads CASSDPGTGVDEQFF. CDR3 DNA sequence: TGTGCCAGCAGTGACCCCGGGACAGGGGTCGATGAGCAGTTCTTC.

The chain combines TRBV28 with TRBJ1-3; D uncertain. V dropped 7 bases and J dropped 0 bases, with 10 bases sitting between them. The CDR3 runs 14 residues. Germline V gene data show CDR1 as MDHEN and CDR2 as SYDVKM. The CDR3 DNA sequence: TGTGCCAGCACCTCCCCGGGCTCTGGAAACACCATATATTTT. Translating gives CASTSPGSGNTIYF. The full variable domain, completed using reference TRBV28 and TRBJ1-3, is DVKVTQSSRYLVKRTGEKVFLECVQDMDHENMFWYRQDPGLGLRLIYFSYDVKMKEKGDIPEGYSVSREKKERFSLILESASTNQTSMYLCASTSPGSGNTIYFGEGSWLTVV.

This clone was detected once. The V gene is TRBV11-3, the J gene TRBJ2-5; 7 nucleotides align to TRBD2. CDR1 and CDR2 (germline): SGHNT, YENEEA. The CDR3 is 15 amino acids. With 2 bases clipped from V and 2 bases from J, the junction kept 5 bases outside the gene matches. The CDR3 DNA sequence: TGTGCCAGCAGCTTAAGCGCGGGACTACAAGAGACCCAGTACTTC. This gives the protein CASSLSAGLQETQYF.

The chain joins TRBV7-8 to TRBJ2-1; TRBD2 agrees at 7 bases. This CDR3 spans 15 amino acids. V shed 5 bases, J shed 7 bases, and the junction held 11 bases outside the gene matches. Germline V gene lookup returns CDR1 SGHVS and CDR2 FQNEAQ. The CDR3 DNA sequence: TGTGCCAGCAGCACTATAGCGGGCTTGGGGAATGAGCAGTTCTTC. Amino acid sequence: CASSTIAGLGNEQFF.

The gene calls are TRBV24-1 and TRBJ1-3; maybe TRBD1 (5 bases). V shed 3 bases and J shed 0 bases, with 8 bases lying between them. The CDR3 extends over 15 amino acids. CDR1 is KGHDR and CDR2 is SFDVKD in the germline V gene. The CDR3 sequence: CATSDPGISGNTIYF. The CDR3 nucleotides read TGTGCCACCAGTGATCCAGGGATCTCTGGAAACACCATATATTTT.

In DNA, the CDR3 is TGTGCCAGCAGCCCGGGACTAGCAGATTACGAGCAGTACTTC. Its translation is CASSPGLADYEQYF. The chain recombines TRBV5-5 with TRBJ2-7, with 9 bases that match TRBD2. The germline CDR1 and CDR2 sequences are SGHKS and YYEKEE (reference sequence). V gave up 4 bases and J gave up 4 bases; unmatched junction bases: 6. This CDR3 contains 14 residues.

This chain connects TRBV6-5 to TRBJ2-7; tentative D call: TRBD2 (6 bases). The V and J ends lost 7 bases and 2 bases respectively, with 12 bases between them. The CDR3 totals 13 residues. CDR1 and CDR2 (germline): MNHEY, SVGAGI. The CDR3 spells CASMWTTAYEQYF. In DNA, the CDR3 is TGTGCCAGCATGTGGACTACAGCCTACGAGCAGTACTTC.

V usage is TRBV9 and J usage is TRBJ2-1, with 9 nucleotides matching TRBD2. The germline CDR1 and CDR2 sequences are SGDLS and YYNGEE. The CDR3 extends over 16 amino acids. The trim removed 0 bases at V and 5 bases at J, leaving 6 bases unmatched. In nucleotides, the CDR3 is TGTGCCAGCAGCGTAGTGGCGGGAGGGCCGAACAATGAGCAGTTCTTC. Protein sequence: CASSVVAGGPNNEQFF.

V gene TRBV7-6 combines with J gene TRBJ2-2; unclear D gene. V gave up 5 bases and J gave up 4 bases, with 8 bases separating them. The germline V gene has CDR1 SGHVS and CDR2 FNYEAQ. CDR3 length equals 13 residues. CDR3 in amino acids: CASSPTSTGELFF. CDR3 nucleotide sequence: TGTGCCAGCAGCCCGACTTCCACCGGGGAGCTGTTTTTT. Filled out from reference TRBV7-6 and TRBJ2-2, the complete variable domain reads GAGVSQSPRYKVTKRGQDVALRCDPISGHVSLYWYRQALGQGPEFLTYFNYEAQQDKSGLPNDRFSAERPEGSISTLTIQRTEQRDSAMYRCASSPTSTGELFFGEGSRLTVL.

The V call is TRBV18, the J call TRBJ1-5, with 8 bases lining up with TRBD1. Germline V lookup: CDR1 KGHSH, CDR2 LQKENI. With 1 base clipped from V and 1 base from J, the junction kept 9 bases outside the gene matches. The CDR3 has 18 residues. The CDR3 region is CASSPLAGGGRSNQPQHF. Written as DNA, the CDR3 is TGTGCCAGCTCACCACTTGCAGGGGGCGGAAGGAGCAATCAGCCCCAGCATTTT.

The chain recombines TRBV12-2 with TRBJ1-5. TRBV12-2 is listed as a pseudogene. The CDR3 runs 13 residues. The DNA for the CDR3 is TGTGCAAGTCGCTTCCCCTATCATCAGCCCCAGCATTTT. Protein sequence: CASRFPYHQPQHF.

This chain connects TRBV10-3 to TRBJ1-5, with TRBD1 identical over 10 bases. The CDR3 contains 16 residues. Germline CDR1 reads ENHRY; CDR2 reads SYGVKD. Losses at the gene ends were 5 bases for V and 4 bases for J; bases not matched to a gene: 8. The CDR3: CAISRTGGDPNQPQHF. Here the CDR3 DNA reads TGTGCCATCAGTAGGACAGGGGGTGATCCTAATCAGCCCCAGCATTTT.

Written as DNA, the CDR3 is TGTGCCAGCAGCCCGGGACAGGGAATGAACACTGAAGCTTTCTTT. It translates to CASSPGQGMNTEAFF. The gene calls are TRBV7-3 and TRBJ1-1; TRBD1 matches 9 bases. Germline V gene sequence: CDR1 SGHTA, CDR2 FQGTGA. This CDR3 spans 15 amino acids. The V gene end was trimmed by 5 bases and the J gene end by 0 bases; junction bases not matched to a gene: 4. Supplemented by reference TRBV7-3 and TRBJ1-1, the full variable domain reads GAGVSQTPSNKVTEKGKYVELRCDPISGHTALYWYRQSLGQGPEFLIYFQGTGAADDSGLPNDRFFAVRPEGSVSTLKIQRTERGDSAVYLCASSPGQGMNTEAFFGQGTRLTVV.

The genes are TRBV25-1 and TRBJ1-2; D may be TRBD1 (6 bases). This CDR3 contains 16 residues. Per the germline V gene, CDR1 is MGHDK and CDR2 is SYGVNS. V was clipped by 3 bases and J by 4 bases, with 18 bases between them. For the CDR3, the DNA is TGTGCCAGCAGTGATATGAAGGGACATGAAGTCTATGGCTACACCTTC. Its protein is CASSDMKGHEVYGYTF.

The chain employs TRBV24-1 and TRBJ1-5; TRBD1 aligns across 7 bases. CDR1 and CDR2 from the germline V gene are KGHDR and SFDVKD. This CDR3 is built from 14 residues. With 4 bases clipped from V and 3 bases from J, the junction kept 2 bases outside the gene matches. The CDR3 bases are TGTGCCACCAGTGACACAGGGGTCAATCAGCCCCAGCATTTT. It yields the protein CATSDTGVNQPQHF.

The chain is built from TRBV5-8 and TRBJ2-3; 8 nucleotides agree with TRBD1. The CDR3 spans 15 residues. V lost 4 bases, J lost 1 base, and 5 bases stayed unmatched. From germline, CDR1 is SGHTS and CDR2 YDEGEE. CDR3 amino acids: CASSLTGGGTDTQYF. In DNA form, the CDR3 reads TGTGCCAGCAGCCTCACAGGGGGTGGCACAGATACGCAGTATTTT.